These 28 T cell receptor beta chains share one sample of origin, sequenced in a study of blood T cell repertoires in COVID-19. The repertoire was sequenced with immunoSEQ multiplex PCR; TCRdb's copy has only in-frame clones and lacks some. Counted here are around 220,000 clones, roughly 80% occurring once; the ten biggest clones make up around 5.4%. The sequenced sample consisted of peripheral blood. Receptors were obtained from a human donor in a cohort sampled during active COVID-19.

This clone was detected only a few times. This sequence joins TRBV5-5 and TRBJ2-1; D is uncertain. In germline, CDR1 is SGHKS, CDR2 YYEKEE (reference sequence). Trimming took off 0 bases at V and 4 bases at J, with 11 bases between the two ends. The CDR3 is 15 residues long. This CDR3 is CASSLALESYNEQFF. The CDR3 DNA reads TGTGCCAGCAGCTTGGCCTTGGAGTCGTACAATGAGCAGTTCTTC. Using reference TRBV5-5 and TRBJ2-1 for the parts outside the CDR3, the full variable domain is DAGVTQSPTHLIKTRGQQVTLRCSPISGHKSVSWYQQVLGQGPQFIFQYYEKEERGRGNFPDRFSARQFPNYSSELNVNALLLGDSALYLCASSLALESYNEQFFGPGTRLTVL.

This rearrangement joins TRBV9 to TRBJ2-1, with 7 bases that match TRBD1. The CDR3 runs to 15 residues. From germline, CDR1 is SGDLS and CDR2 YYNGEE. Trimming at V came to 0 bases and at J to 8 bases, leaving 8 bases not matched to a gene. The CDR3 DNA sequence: TGTGCCAGCAGCGTAGAAGGGGGCGCGTTTGATGAGCAGTTCTTC. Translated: CASSVEGGAFDEQFF.

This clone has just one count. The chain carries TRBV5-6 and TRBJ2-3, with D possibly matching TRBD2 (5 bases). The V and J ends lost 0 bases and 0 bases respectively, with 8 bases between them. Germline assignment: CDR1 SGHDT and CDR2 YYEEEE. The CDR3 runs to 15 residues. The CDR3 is CASSLGGISTDTQYF. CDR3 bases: TGTGCCAGCAGCTTGGGAGGGATTAGCACAGATACGCAGTATTTT.

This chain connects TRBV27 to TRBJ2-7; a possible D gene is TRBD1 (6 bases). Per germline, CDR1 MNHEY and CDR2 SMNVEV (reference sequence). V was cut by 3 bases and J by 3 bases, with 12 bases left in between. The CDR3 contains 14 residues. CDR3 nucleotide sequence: TGTGCCAGCAGTTTTGGAAAAGGGGGCTACGAGCAGTACTTC. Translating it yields CASSFGKGGYEQYF.

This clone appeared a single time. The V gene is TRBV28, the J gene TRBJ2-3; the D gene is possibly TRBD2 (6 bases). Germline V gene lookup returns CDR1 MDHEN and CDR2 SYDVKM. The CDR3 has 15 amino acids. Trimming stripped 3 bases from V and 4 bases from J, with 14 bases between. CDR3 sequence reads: CASSFEWRAADTQYF. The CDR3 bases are TGTGCCAGCAGTTTTGAGTGGAGGGCGGCAGATACGCAGTATTTT.

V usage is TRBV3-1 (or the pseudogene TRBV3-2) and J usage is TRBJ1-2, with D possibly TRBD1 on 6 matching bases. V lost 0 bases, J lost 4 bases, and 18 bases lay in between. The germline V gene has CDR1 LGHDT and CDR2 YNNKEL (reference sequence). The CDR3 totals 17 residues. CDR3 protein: CASSQDRANRDGYGYTF. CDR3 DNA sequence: TGTGCCAGCAGCCAAGATAGAGCAAACAGGGATGGCTATGGCTACACCTTC.

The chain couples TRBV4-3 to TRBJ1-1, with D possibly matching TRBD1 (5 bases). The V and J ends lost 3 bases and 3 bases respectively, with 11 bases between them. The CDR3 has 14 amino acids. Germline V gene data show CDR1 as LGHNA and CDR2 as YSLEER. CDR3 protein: CASSHQGYYTEAFF. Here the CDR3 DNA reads TGCGCCAGCAGCCACCAGGGATACTACACTGAAGCTTTCTTT.

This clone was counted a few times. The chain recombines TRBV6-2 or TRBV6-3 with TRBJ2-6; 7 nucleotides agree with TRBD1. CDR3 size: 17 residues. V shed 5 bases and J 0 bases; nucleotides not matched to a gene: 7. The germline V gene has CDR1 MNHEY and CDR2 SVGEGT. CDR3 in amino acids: CASSTDRAHSGANVLTF. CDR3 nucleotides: TGTGCCAGCAGTACAGACAGGGCCCACTCTGGGGCCAACGTCCTGACTTTC.

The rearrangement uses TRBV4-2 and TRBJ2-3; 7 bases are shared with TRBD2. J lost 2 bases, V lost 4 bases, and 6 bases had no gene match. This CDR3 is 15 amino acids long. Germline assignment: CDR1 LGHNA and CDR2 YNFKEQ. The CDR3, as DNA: TGTGCCAGCAGCCGAAGGGCGGGAGCCACAGATACGCAGTATTTT. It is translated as CASSRRAGATDTQYF.

The CDR3 coding sequence is TGTGCCAGCAGCCAAGGGCTAGCGGTGAACCAAGAGACCCAGTACTTC. Protein: CASSQGLAVNQETQYF. The V and J genes are TRBV14 and TRBJ2-5; 7 nucleotides align to TRBD2. In germline, CDR1 is SGHDN, CDR2 FVKESK. V shed 1 base and J 0 bases; nucleotides not matched to a gene: 5. The CDR3 length is 16 residues.

This chain's CDR3 is CASSLVVGLVYETQYF. DNA of the CDR3: TGTGCCAGCAGCTTAGTAGTGGGACTAGTCTATGAGACCCAGTACTTC. This chain links TRBV11-2 with TRBJ2-5, with TRBD2 identical over 8 bases. Germline loops: CDR1 SGHAT, CDR2 FQNNGV. CDR3 length: 16 residues. With V trimmed by 1 base and J by 5 bases, 9 bases remained unmatched.

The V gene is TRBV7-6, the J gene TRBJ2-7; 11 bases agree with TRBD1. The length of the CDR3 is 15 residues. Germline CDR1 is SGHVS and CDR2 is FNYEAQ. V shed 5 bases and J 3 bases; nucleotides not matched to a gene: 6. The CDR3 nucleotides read TGTGCCAGCAGCCCCCGGGACAGGGGGTACTACGAGCAGTACTTC. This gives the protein CASSPRDRGYYEQYF.

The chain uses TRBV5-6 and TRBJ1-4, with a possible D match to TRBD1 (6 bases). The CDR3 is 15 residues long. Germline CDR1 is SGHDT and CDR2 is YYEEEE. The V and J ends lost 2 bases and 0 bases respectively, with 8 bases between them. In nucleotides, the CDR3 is TGTGCCAGCAGCTTACAGGGCGCAACTAATGAAAAACTGTTTTTT. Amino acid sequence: CASSLQGATNEKLFF. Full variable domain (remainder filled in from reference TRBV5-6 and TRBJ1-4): DAGVTQSPTHLIKTRGQQVTLRCSPKSGHDTVSWYQQALGQGPQFIFQYYEEEERQRGNFPDRFSGHQFPNYSSELNVNALLLGDSALYLCASSLQGATNEKLFFGSGTQLSVL.

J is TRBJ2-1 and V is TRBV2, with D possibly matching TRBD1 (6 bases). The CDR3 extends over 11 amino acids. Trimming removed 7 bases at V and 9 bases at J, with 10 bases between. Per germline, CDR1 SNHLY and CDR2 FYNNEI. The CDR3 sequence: CASKLGGEQFF. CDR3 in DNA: TGTGCCAGCAAACTAGGGGGTGAGCAGTTCTTC.

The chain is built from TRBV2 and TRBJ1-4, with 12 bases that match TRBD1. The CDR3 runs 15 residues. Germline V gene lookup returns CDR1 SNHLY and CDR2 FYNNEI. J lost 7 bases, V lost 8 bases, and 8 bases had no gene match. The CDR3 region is CASSGTGGLGEKLFF. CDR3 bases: TGTGCCAGCTCCGGGACAGGGGGCCTAGGTGAAAAACTGTTTTTT.

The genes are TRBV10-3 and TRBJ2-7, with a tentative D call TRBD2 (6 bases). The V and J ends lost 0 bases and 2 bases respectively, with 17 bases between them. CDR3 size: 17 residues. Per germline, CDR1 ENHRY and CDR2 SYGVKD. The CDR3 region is CAISESDYSAGPYEQYF. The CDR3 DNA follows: TGTGCCATCAGTGAGTCTGATTATAGCGCGGGACCCTACGAGCAGTACTTC.

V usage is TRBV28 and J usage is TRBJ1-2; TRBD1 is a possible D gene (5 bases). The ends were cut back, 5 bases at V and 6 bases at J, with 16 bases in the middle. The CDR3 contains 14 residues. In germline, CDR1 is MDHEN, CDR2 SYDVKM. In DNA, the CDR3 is TGTGCCAGCAGTACCACGGGGGGACTGCATGGCTACACCTTC. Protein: CASSTTGGLHGYTF.

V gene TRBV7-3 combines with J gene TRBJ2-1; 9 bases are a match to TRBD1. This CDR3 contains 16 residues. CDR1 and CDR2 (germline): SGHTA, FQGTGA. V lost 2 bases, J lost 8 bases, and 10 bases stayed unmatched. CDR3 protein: CASSLEGTGLLHEQFF. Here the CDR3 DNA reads TGTGCCAGCAGCTTAGAAGGGACAGGGTTACTTCATGAGCAGTTCTTC.

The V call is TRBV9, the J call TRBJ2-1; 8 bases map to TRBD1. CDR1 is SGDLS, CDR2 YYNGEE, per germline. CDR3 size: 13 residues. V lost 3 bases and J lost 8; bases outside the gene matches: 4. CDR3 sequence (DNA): TGTGCCAGCAGCGCCATGGACAGGGATGAGCAGTTCTTC. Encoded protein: CASSAMDRDEQFF.

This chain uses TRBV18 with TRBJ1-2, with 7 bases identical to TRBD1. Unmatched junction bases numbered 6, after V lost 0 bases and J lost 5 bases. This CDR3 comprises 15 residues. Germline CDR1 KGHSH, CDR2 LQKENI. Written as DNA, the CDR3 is TGTGCCAGCTCACCACCACGACAGGGCCTTTATGGCTACACCTTC. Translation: CASSPPRQGLYGYTF.

CDR3 amino acids: CASSQTGTGTNEQYF. CDR3 nucleotide sequence: TGTGCCAGCAGTCAAACCGGGACAGGTACTAACGAGCAGTACTTC. The chain has TRBV6-5 and TRBJ2-7; TRBD1 matches 8 bases. The germline V gene encodes CDR1 MNHEY and CDR2 SVGAGI. The length of the CDR3 is 15 residues. The V and J ends lost 5 bases and 5 bases, in that order; junction bases with no gene match: 11.

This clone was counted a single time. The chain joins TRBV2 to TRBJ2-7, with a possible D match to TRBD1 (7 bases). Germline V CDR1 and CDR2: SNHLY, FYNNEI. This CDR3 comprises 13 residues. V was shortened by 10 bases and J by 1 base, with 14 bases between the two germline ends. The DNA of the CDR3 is TGTGCCACGGCGGGACAGCTTTCCTACGAGCAGTACTTC. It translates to CATAGQLSYEQYF. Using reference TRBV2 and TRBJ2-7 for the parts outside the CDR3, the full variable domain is EPEVTQTPSHQVTQMGQEVILRCVPISNHLYFYWYRQILGQKVEFLVSFYNNEISEKSEIFDDQFSVERPDGSNFTLKIRSTKLEDSAMYFCATAGQLSYEQYFGPGTRLTVT.

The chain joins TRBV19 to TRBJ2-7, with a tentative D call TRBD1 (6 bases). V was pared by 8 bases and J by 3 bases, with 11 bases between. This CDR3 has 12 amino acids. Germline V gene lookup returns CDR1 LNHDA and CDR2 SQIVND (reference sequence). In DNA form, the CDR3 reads TGTGCCAGTTCAGCCAGGGGCTACGAGCAGTACTTC. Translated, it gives CASSARGYEQYF. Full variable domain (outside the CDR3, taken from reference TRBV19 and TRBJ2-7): DGGITQSPKYLFRKEGQNVTLSCEQNLNHDAMYWYRQDPGQGLRLIYYSQIVNDFQKGDIAEGYSVSREKKESFPLTVTSAQKNPTAFYLCASSARGYEQYFGPGTRLTVT.

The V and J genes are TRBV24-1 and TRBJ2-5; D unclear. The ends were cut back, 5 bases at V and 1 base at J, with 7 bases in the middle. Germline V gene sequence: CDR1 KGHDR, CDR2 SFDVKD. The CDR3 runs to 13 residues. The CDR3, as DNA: TGTGCCACCAGTGGACCGGGCCAAGAGACCCAGTACTTC. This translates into CATSGPGQETQYF.

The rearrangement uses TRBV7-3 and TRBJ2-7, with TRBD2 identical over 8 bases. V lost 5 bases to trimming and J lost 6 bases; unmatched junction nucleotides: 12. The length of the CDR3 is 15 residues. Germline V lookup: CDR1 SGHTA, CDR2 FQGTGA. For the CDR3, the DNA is TGTGCCAGCAGCCCTCGACTAGCGCCCCAAGGCGAGCAGTACTTC. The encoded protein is CASSPRLAPQGEQYF.

The CDR3 DNA sequence: TGTGCCAGCAGCCAAGCGTGGGAGGGCAACCACGAGCAGTACTTC. It is translated as CASSQAWEGNHEQYF. The rearrangement uses TRBV3-1 (or the pseudogene TRBV3-2) and TRBJ2-7; 7 bases are a match to TRBD2. V was pared by 1 base and J by 5 bases, with 8 bases of the junction left unmatched. The CDR3 runs 15 residues. The V gene's germline CDR1 is LGHDT and CDR2 YNNKEL (reference sequence).

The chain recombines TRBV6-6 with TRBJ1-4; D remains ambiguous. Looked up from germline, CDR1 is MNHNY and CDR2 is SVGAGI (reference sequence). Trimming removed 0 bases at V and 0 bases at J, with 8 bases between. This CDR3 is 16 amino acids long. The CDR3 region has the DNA TGTGCCAGCAGTTACTCGAGAGCGGCAACTAATGAAAAACTGTTTTTT. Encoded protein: CASSYSRAATNEKLFF.

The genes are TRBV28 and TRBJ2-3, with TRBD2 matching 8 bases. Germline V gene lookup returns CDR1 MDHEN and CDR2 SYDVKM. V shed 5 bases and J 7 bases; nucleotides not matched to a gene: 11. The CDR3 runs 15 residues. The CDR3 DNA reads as TGTGCCAGCAGTCCCCCCGGGACTAGTGCACATACGCAGTATTTT. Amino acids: CASSPPGTSAHTQYF.